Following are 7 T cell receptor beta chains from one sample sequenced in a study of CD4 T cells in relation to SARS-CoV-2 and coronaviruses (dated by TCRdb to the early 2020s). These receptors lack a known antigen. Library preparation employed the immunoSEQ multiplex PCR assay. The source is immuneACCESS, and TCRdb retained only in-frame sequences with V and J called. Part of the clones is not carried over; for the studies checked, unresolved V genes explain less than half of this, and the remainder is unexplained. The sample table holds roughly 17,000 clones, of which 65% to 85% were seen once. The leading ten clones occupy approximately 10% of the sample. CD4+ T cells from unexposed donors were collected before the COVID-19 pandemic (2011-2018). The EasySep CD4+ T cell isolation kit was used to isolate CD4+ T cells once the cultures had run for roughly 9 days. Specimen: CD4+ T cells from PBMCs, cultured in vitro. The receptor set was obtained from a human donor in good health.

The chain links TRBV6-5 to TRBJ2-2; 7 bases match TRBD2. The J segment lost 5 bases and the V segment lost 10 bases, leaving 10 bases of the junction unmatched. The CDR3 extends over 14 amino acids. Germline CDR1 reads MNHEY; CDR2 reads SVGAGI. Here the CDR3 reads CATGLVGETGELFF. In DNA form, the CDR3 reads TGTGCCACCGGACTAGTTGGCGAAACCGGGGAGCTGTTTTTT.

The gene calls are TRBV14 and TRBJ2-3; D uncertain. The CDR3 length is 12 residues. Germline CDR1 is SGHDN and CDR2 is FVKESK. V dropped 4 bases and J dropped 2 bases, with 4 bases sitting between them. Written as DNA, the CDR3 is TGTGCCAGCAGCCCTTTCACAGATACGCAGTATTTT. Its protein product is CASSPFTDTQYF. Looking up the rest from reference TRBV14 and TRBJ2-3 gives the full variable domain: EAGVTQFPSHSVIEKGQTVTLRCDPISGHDNLYWYRRVMGKEIKFLLHFVKESKQDESGMPNNRFLAERTGGTYSTLKVQPAELEDSGVYFCASSPFTDTQYFGPGTRLTVL.

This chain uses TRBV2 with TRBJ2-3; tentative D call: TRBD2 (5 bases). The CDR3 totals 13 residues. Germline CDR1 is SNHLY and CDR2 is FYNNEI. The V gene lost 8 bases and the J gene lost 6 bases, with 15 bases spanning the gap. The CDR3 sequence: CASGPMGADTQYF. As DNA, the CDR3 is TGTGCCAGCGGCCCCATGGGAGCGGATACGCAGTATTTT.

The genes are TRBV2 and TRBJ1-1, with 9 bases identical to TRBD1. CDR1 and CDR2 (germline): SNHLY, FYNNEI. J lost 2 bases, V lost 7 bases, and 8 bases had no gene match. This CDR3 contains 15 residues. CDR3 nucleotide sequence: TGTGCCAGCACCACCGAACAGGGGGCTAACACTGAAGCTTTCTTT. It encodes CASTTEQGANTEAFF.

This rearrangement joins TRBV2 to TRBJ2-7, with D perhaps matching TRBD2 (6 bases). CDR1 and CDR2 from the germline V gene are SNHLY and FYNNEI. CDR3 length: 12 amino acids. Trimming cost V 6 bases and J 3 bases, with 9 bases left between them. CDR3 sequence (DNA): TGTGCCAGCAGCCCGGGACTCTACGAGCAGTACTTC. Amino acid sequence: CASSPGLYEQYF. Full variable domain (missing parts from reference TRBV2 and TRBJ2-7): EPEVTQTPSHQVTQMGQEVILRCVPISNHLYFYWYRQILGQKVEFLVSFYNNEISEKSEIFDDQFSVERPDGSNFTLKIRSTKLEDSAMYFCASSPGLYEQYFGPGTRLTVT.

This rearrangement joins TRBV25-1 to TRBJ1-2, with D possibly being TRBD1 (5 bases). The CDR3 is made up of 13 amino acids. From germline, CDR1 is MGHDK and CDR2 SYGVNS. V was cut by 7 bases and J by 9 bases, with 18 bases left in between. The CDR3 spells CASTGRTVGRYTF. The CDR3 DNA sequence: TGTGCCAGCACGGGGCGGACGGTTGGACGCTACACCTTC.

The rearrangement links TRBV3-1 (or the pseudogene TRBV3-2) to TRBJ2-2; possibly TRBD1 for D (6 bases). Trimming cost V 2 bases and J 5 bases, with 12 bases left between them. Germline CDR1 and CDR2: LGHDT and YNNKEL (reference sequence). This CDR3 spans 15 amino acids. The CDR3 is CASSQPGTFTGELFF. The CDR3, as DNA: TGTGCCAGCAGCCAACCGGGGACATTTACCGGGGAGCTGTTTTTT.